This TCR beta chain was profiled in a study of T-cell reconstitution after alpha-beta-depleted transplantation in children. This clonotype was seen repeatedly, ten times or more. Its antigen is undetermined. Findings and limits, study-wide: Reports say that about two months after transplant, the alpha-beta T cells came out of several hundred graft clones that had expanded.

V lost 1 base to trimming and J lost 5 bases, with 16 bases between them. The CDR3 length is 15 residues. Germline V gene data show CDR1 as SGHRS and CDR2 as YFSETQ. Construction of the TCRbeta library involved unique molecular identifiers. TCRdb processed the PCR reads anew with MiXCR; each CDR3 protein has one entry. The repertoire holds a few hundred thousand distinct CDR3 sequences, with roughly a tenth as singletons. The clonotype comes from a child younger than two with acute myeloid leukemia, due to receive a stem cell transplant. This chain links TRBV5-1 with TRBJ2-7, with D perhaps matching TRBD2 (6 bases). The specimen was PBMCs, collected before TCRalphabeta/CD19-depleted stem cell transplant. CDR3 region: CASSLRDFLTDEQYF. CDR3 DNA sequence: TGCGCCAGCAGCTTGCGGGACTTCCTCACTGACGAGCAGTACTTC.